The rows below give T cell receptor beta chains drawn from one sample of a study of OX40 agonist ivuxolimab in advanced cancers. Sequencing was performed with immunoSEQ multiplex PCR; in TCRdb, only in-frame clones are kept and a portion is missing. The sample consists of under 50,000 clones, around nine tenths of them appearing once. Sequenced here: CD4+ or CD8+ T cells sorted from blood, sampled in a trial of the OX40 agonist ivuxolimab. The receptors derive from an adult with an advanced solid tumor such as melanoma, head and neck, liver or kidney cancer. Both conserved end residues are part of each CDR3. The D gene is left open where the match is weak. Clone sizes are given selectively: once, few, many, or a class where the clone is expanded.

-	TRBV2	16	TRBD2	TRBJ2-7	TGTGCCAGCAGTGAAGGAGGACTAGCGGGGTACTACGAGCAGTACTTC	CASSEGGLAGYYEQYF
-	TRBV30	12	-	TRBJ1-4	TGTGCCTGGGACAGCGTTAATGAAAAACTGTTTTTT	CAWDSVNEKLFF
-	TRBV30	13	TRBD1	TRBJ1-4	TGTGCCTGGAGTAGACAGGGTAATGAAAAACTGTTTTTT	CAWSRQGNEKLFF
-	TRBV30	11	TRBD1	TRBJ1-1	TGTGCCTGGGCAGGGGGCACTGAAGCTTTCTTT	CAWAGGTEAFF
-	TRBV5-4	15	TRBD2	TRBJ2-3	TGTGCCAGCAGCTTACTAGCGTCAAGCACAGATACGCAGTATTTT	CASSLLASSTDTQYF
-	TRBV28	19	TRBD2	TRBJ2-4	TGTGCCAACAGTTTCAATAAGCGGGAGGGACCTCTAGCCAAAAACATTCAGTACTTC	CANSFNKREGPLAKNIQYF
-	TRBV4-1	13	-	TRBJ1-4	TGCGCCAGCAGAAGAGTAGTTAATGAAAAACTGTTTTTT	CASRRVVNEKLFF
-	TRBV4-1	17	TRBD1	TRBJ2-2	TGCGCCAGCAGCCAAGAAGTTGGGACAGGGAGGCCCGGGGAGCTGTTTTTT	CASSQEVGTGRPGELFF
-	TRBV5-8	15	-	TRBJ1-3	TGTGCCAGCAGCCGTCAAGCTGACTCTGGAAACACCATATATTTT	CASSRQADSGNTIYF
-	TRBV9	16	TRBD1	TRBJ2-1	TGTGCCAGCAGCGTAACTTCTGGGACAGACTACAATGAGCAGTTCTTC	CASSVTSGTDYNEQFF
-	TRBV9	14	-	TRBJ2-7	TGTGCCAGCAGCCCGCGACAGTCAGTCAACGAGCAGTACTTC	CASSPRQSVNEQYF
-	TRBV6-6	14	TRBD1	TRBJ2-7	TGTGCCAGCAGCCCCCAGGGGGCCTCCTACGAGCAGTACTTC	CASSPQGASYEQYF
-	TRBV7-6	14	TRBD2	TRBJ2-1	TGTGCCAGCAGCTTAGCCCTAGCGGCCAATGAGCAGTTCTTC	CASSLALAANEQFF
-	TRBV11-2	13	-	TRBJ1-1	TGTGCCAGCGCTGGGCAGTTGAACACTGAAGCTTTCTTT	CASAGQLNTEAFF
-	TRBV18	14	-	TRBJ2-7	TGTGCCAGCTCACCGGGGACGGGCAAAGGGGAGCAGTACTTC	CASSPGTGKGEQYF
-	TRBV2	13	-	TRBJ1-2	TGTGCCATTCGGTCGGGGGCTAGCTATGGCTACACCTTC	CAIRSGASYGYTF
-	TRBV27	16	-	TRBJ2-4	TGTGCCAGCGGCCTACTAACAGGATGGGCCAAAAACATTCAGTACTTC	CASGLLTGWAKNIQYF
-	TRBV5-1	16	TRBD2	TRBJ2-1	TGCGCCAGCAGAGGTGCGGGAGGCCCTACCTACAATGAGCAGTTCTTC	CASRGAGGPTYNEQFF
-	TRBV4-1	16	-	TRBJ1-2	TGCGCCAGCAGCCAGAACAACAGGGATAGGGACTATGGCTACACCTTC	CASSQNNRDRDYGYTF
once	TRBV7-3	15	-	TRBJ2-3	TGTGCCAGCAACCCCGGGGTAGCGGTCACAGATACGCAGTATTTT	CASNPGVAVTDTQYF
-	TRBV14	16	-	TRBJ1-4	TGTGCCAGCAGCCAAGATCGGGCAGGAGGTACTGAAAAACTGTTTTTT	CASSQDRAGGTEKLFF
-	TRBV6-5	14	TRBD2	TRBJ2-7	TGTGCCAGCAGGAACCCCGGGACTACCTACGAGCAGTACTTC	CASRNPGTTYEQYF
-	TRBV11-2	16	-	TRBJ2-3	TGTGCCAGCAGTCGCCGTCAAGCGGGCACGACAGATACGCAGTATTTT	CASSRRQAGTTDTQYF
few	TRBV5-1	15	-	TRBJ2-1	TGCGCCAGCAGCATACTAGGAGGGGGAAGCAATGAGCAGTTCTTC	CASSILGGGSNEQFF
-	TRBV7-7	13	TRBD1	TRBJ2-5	TGTGCTAGCAGCCCGACAGGGCCAGGGGCCCAGTACTTC	CASSPTGPGAQYF
-	TRBV6-4	13	TRBD1	TRBJ1-2	TGTGCCAGCAGTGGACAGGGGCTCGGTGGCTACACCTTC	CASSGQGLGGYTF
-	TRBV5-4	13	-	TRBJ2-1	TGTGCCAGCAGCCTGAGGACTAAAGATGAGCAGTTCTTC	CASSLRTKDEQFF
-	TRBV11-2	15	-	TRBJ2-1	TGTGCCAGCAGCTCCCTCCGCCGGAACTACAATGAGCAGTTCTTC	CASSSLRRNYNEQFF
-	TRBV5-4	12	-	TRBJ2-1	TGTGCCAGCAGCTTGATTAGTAATGAGCAGTTCTTC	CASSLISNEQFF
once	TRBV19	15	TRBD2	TRBJ2-1	TGTGCCAGTAGTGACACCGGGACTAGAACTAATGAGCAGTTCTTC	CASSDTGTRTNEQFF
few	TRBV7-8	14	-	TRBJ2-3	TGTGCCAGCAGCCCCTATTGGGGTTCAGATACGCAGTATTTT	CASSPYWGSDTQYF
-	TRBV7-3	14	TRBD1	TRBJ2-3	TGTGCCAGCAGCCTCGGACAGGGGGCAGATACGCAGTATTTT	CASSLGQGADTQYF
-	TRBV5-1	16	TRBD1	TRBJ1-1	TGCGCCAGCAGCCAAGGGGGCGCGGGGACTGCCACTGAAGCTTTCTTT	CASSQGGAGTATEAFF
-	TRBV28	15	-	TRBJ2-2	TGTGCCAGCAGTTTATTGAAGGGGAACACCGGGGAGCTGTTTTTT	CASSLLKGNTGELFF
-	TRBV29-1	15	TRBD2	TRBJ2-5	TGCAGCGTCTTCGGGACTAGCGGGAGTAGGGAGACCCAGTACTTC	CSVFGTSGSRETQYF
-	TRBV6-5	11	-	TRBJ2-1	TGTGCCAGCGGACAGAGGGCAAAGCAGTTCTTC	CASGQRAKQFF
once	TRBV5-1	15	TRBD1	TRBJ2-7	TGCGCCAGCAGCTTGGTGGGGACAGGGGACCACGAGCAGTACTTC	CASSLVGTGDHEQYF
-	TRBV6-5	13	-	TRBJ1-2	TGTGCCAGCAGATGGGGGAGGGACTATGGCTACACCTTC	CASRWGRDYGYTF
-	TRBV5-1	15	TRBD2	TRBJ2-1	TGCGCCAGCAGCTTGGTGCCTAGCGGGATTAATGAGCAGTTCTTC	CASSLVPSGINEQFF
-	TRBV27	16	TRBD2	TRBJ2-3	TGTGCCAGCAGCATTAGCGGGAGGCGTTTTTCAGATACGCAGTATTTT	CASSISGRRFSDTQYF
-	TRBV5-5	15	-	TRBJ2-3	TGTGCCAGCAGCCCACAGGTTTCTATTTCAGATACGCAGTATTTT	CASSPQVSISDTQYF